This T cell receptor (beta chain) was captured in a study of blood T cell repertoires in COVID-19. The wider study: There were acute and convalescent COVID-19 samples, and they came from the United States, Italy and Spain.

Under the authors' procedure: Estimation of nucleated cell counts relied on the amplification of reference gene primers. Sequencing was performed with immunoSEQ multiplex PCR; in TCRdb, only in-frame clones are kept and a portion is missing. D and trimming come from the DNA, and the V and J calls and clone size come from that table. The table has 120,000 to 150,000 clones, about 74% seen once. Germline V gives CDR1 SGHNT, CDR2 YYREEE (reference sequence). CDR3 length: 17 amino acids. The V end lost 0 bases, the J end lost 1 base, and 15 bases lay between the germline ends. The sample comprised peripheral blood. V gene TRBV5-4 combines with J gene TRBJ2-3; D is possibly TRBD1 (5 bases). The origin of this receptor is a man aged 50 or older with acute or convalescent COVID-19. CDR3 in DNA: TGTGCCAGCAGCTTGGTGGGGCGCGTCAGTGGCACAGATACGCAGTATTTT. Translated: CASSLVGRVSGTDTQYF.